This T cell receptor beta chain was sequenced for a study of T-cell reconstitution after alpha-beta-depleted transplantation in children. The sample holds many counts of this clonotype. Unique molecular identifiers featured in how the TCRbeta library was prepared. TCRdb re-called the PCR reads with MiXCR, one entry per CDR3 protein. This sample carries 70,000 or so distinct CDR3 sequences, approximately 10% of them seen once, and the ten largest clones take around 13%. The receptor was derived from a boy between 10 and 17 years old with acute myeloid leukemia, due to receive a stem cell transplant. Sequencing used PBMCs, obtained before TCRalphabeta/CD19-depleted stem cell transplant.

The CDR3 region is CATSRVISGWDETQYF. CDR3 DNA: TGTGCCACCAGCAGGGTAATCTCCGGGTGGGACGAGACCCAGTACTTC. The chain combines TRBV15 with TRBJ2-5; D assignment may be TRBD1 or TRBD2 (5 bases each). The V end lost 3 bases, the J end lost 5 bases, and 19 bases lay between the germline ends. There are 16 residues in the CDR3. CDR1 and CDR2 (germline): LNHNV, YYDKDF (reference sequence).